Below, 2 T cell receptor beta chains from the same sample are listed, as sequenced in a study of T-cell memory formation after mild COVID-19. TCRdb re-called the 5' RACE reads through MiXCR, storing one row per CDR3 protein. Of roughly 320,000 distinct CDR3 sequences in the sample, 25% to 30% were seen once. Sequences were obtained from PBMCs or a T cell subset sorted from them (not recorded which). The receptor source for this set is an adult woman who had mild COVID-19 (a few samples of this study predate the infection). Cell type and time point are not known.

This chain links TRBV27 with TRBJ2-2; D is unresolved. This CDR3 contains 13 residues. With 1 base removed from V and 7 bases from J, the gap between germline ends came to 7 bases. The germline V gene has CDR1 MNHEY and CDR2 SMNVEV (reference sequence). Here the CDR3 reads CASSLLLGGELFF. The DNA for the CDR3 is TGTGCCAGCAGTTTATTATTGGGCGGGGAGCTGTTTTTT.

The rearrangement links TRBV25-1 to TRBJ1-6; 8 nucleotides align to TRBD1. V lost 1 base and J lost 10; bases outside the gene matches: 3. The CDR3 covers 14 residues. CDR1 and CDR2 (germline): MGHDK, SYGVNS. For the CDR3, the DNA is TGTGCCAGCAGTGAATCAGGGGGCCGATCACCCCTCCACTTT. Amino acids: CASSESGGRSPLHF. The complete variable domain, with remaining parts taken from reference TRBV25-1 and TRBJ1-6, reads EADIYQTPRYLVIGTGKKITLECSQTMGHDKMYWYQQDPGMELHLIHYSYGVNSTEKGDLSSESTVSRIRTEHFPLTLESARPSHTSQYLCASSESGGRSPLHFGNGTRLTVT.